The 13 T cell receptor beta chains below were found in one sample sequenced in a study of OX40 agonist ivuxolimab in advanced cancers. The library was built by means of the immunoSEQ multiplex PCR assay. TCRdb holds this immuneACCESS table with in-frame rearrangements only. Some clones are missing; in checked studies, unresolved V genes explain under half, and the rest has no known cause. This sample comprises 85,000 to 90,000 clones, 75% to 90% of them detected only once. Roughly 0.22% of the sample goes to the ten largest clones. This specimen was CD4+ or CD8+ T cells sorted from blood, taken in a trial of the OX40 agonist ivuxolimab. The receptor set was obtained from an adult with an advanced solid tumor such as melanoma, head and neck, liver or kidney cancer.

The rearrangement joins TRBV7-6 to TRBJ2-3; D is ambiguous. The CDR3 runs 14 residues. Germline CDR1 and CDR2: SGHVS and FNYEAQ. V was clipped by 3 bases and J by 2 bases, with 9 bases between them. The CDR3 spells CASSLVGSTDTQYF. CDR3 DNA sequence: TGTGCCAGCAGCTTGGTAGGGTCCACAGATACGCAGTATTTT.

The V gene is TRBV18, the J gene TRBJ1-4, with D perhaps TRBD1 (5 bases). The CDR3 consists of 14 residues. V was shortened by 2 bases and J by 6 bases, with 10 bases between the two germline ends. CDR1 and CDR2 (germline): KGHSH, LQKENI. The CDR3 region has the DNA TGTGCCAGCTCACCAGCTGGAGGGGATGAAAAACTGTTTTTT. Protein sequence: CASSPAGGDEKLFF.

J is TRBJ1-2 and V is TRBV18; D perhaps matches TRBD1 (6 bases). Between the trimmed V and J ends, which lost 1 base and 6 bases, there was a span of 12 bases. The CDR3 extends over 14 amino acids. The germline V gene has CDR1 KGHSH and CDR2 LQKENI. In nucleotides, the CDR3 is TGTGCCAGCTCACCACAGGGGGGCGTTGATGGCTACACCTTC. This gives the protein CASSPQGGVDGYTF. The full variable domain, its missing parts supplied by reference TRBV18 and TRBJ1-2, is NAGVMQNPRHLVRRRGQEARLRCSPMKGHSHVYWYRQLPEEGLKFMVYLQKENIIDESGMPKERFSAEFPKEGPSILRIQQVVRGDSAAYFCASSPQGGVDGYTFGSGTRLTVV.

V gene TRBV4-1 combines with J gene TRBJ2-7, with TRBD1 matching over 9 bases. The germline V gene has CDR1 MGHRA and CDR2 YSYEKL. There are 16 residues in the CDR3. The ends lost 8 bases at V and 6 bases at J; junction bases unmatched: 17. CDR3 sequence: CASGRVGQGSRGEQYF. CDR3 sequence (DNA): TGCGCCAGCGGCCGAGTGGGACAGGGTTCCCGCGGCGAGCAGTACTTC.

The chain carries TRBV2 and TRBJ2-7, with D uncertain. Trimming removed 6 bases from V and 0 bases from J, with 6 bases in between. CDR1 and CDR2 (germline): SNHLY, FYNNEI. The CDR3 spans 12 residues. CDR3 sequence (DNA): TGTGCCAGCAGCGGAGACTCCTACGAGCAGTACTTC. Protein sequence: CASSGDSYEQYF. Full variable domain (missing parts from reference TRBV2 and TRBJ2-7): EPEVTQTPSHQVTQMGQEVILRCVPISNHLYFYWYRQILGQKVEFLVSFYNNEISEKSEIFDDQFSVERPDGSNFTLKIRSTKLEDSAMYFCASSGDSYEQYFGPGTRLTVT.

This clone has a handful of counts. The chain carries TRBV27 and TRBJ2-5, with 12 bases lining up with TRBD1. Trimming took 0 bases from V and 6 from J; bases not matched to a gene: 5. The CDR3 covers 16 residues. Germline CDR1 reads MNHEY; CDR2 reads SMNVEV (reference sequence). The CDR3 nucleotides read TGTGCCAGCAGTTTATCGCGGGGACAGGGGGCAAAGACCCAGTACTTC. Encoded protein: CASSLSRGQGAKTQYF.

DNA for the CDR3: TGTGCCAGCAGCTTGGGGCAGGGAGGGGAGACCCAGTACTTC. Its translation is CASSLGQGGETQYF. The chain joins TRBV5-6 to TRBJ2-5, with 7 bases matching TRBD2. With V trimmed by 0 bases and J by 5 bases, 4 bases remained unmatched. This CDR3 has 14 residues. Looked up from germline, CDR1 is SGHDT and CDR2 is YYEEEE.

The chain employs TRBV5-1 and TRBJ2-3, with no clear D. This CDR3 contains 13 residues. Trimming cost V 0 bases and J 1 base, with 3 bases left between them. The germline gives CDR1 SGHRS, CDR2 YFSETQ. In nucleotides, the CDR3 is TGCGCCAGCAGCTTGGGTGGCACAGATACGCAGTATTTT. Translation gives CASSLGGTDTQYF.

Here the CDR3 DNA reads TGTGCCAGCAGGCGTCCAGATTCTTATGGGGCAGGCGAGCAGTACTTC. As protein: CASRRPDSYGAGEQYF. The chain couples TRBV28 to TRBJ2-7; possible D gene TRBD1, 5 bases. The CDR3 contains 16 residues. Trimming left V 6 bases short and J 6 bases short, with 24 bases between. The germline gives CDR1 MDHEN, CDR2 SYDVKM. Together with reference TRBV28 and TRBJ2-7, the CDR3 gives the full variable domain: DVKVTQSSRYLVKRTGEKVFLECVQDMDHENMFWYRQDPGLGLRLIYFSYDVKMKEKGDIPEGYSVSREKKERFSLILESASTNQTSMYLCASRRPDSYGAGEQYFGPGTRLTVT.

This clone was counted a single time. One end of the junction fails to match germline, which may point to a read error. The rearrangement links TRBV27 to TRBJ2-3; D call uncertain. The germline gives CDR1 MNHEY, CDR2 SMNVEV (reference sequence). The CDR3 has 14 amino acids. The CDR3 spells CASSPPEGTYTQYF. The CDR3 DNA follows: TGTGCCAGCAGTCCTCCGGAAGGCACATATACGCAGTATTTT.

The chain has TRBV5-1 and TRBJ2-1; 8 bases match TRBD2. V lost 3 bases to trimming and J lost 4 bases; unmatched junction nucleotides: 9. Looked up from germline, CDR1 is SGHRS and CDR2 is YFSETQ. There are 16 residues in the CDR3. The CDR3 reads CASSSYAGGLYNEQFF. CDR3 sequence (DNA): TGCGCCAGCAGCTCTTATGCGGGGGGACTATACAATGAGCAGTTCTTC.

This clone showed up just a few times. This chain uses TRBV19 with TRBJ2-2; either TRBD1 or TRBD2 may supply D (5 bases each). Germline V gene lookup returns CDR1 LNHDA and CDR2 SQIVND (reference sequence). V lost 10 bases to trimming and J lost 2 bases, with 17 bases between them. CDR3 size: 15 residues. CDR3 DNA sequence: TGTGCCACCATCCGTCCGGGGACCAACACCGGGGAGCTGTTTTTT. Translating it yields CATIRPGTNTGELFF.

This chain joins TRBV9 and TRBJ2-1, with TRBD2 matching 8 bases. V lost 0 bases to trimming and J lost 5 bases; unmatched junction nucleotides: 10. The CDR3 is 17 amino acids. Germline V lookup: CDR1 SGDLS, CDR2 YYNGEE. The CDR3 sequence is CASSVGDGAGGHNEQFF. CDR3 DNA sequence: TGTGCCAGCAGCGTAGGGGATGGGGCGGGGGGACACAATGAGCAGTTCTTC.